Listed below are T cell receptor beta chains from one sample, sequenced in a study of blood T cell repertoires in COVID-19. Repertoires were generated with immunoSEQ multiplex PCR, while TCRdb's copy carries only in-frame clones and drops some. The repertoire includes 70,000 to 100,000 clones, around 90% of them detected once, and 45% sits in the top ten. The sample taken for sequencing was peripheral blood. The receptors stem from a human donor in a cohort sampled during active COVID-19. Each CDR3 is given with its conserved first and last residue. The D gene is left open where the match is weak. Size values are once, few and many counts, or a class for expanded clones, and some rows have none.

>TRBJ2-1|NA|TRBV27|TRBD2
CASSLVDAGGNNEQFF
TGTGCCAGCAGTTTGGTCGATGCGGGAGGAAACAATGAGCAGTTCTTC
>TRBJ2-7|NA|TRBV19|NA
CASSIELTYEQYF
TGTGCCAGTAGTATAGAACTTACCTACGAGCAGTACTTC
>TRBJ2-5|NA|TRBV2|NA
CASRDDSSETQYF
TGTGCCAGCAGGGACGACAGTTCAGAGACCCAGTACTTC
>TRBJ2-3|NA|TRBV9|NA
CASSALTSPDTQYF
TGTGCCAGCAGCGCCCTTACTAGCCCAGATACGCAGTATTTT
>TRBJ1-5|NA|TRBV4-2|TRBD1
CASSQGGQYSNQPQHF
TGTGCCAGCAGCCAAGGGGGACAGTATAGCAATCAGCCCCAGCATTTT
>TRBJ2-2|NA|TRBV6-5|TRBD2
CASSFTGGTGELFF
TGTGCCAGCAGTTTTACGGGGGGCACCGGGGAGCTGTTTTTT
>TRBJ2-1|NA|TRBV18|TRBD2
CASSPRTSDYNEQFF
TGTGCCAGCTCACCGAGGACTAGCGACTACAATGAGCAGTTCTTC
>TRBJ1-5|NA|TRBV29-1|TRBD1
CSVGQGGNQPQHF
TGCAGCGTTGGACAGGGGGGCAATCAGCCCCAGCATTTT
>TRBJ2-5|NA|TRBV25-1|NA
CASRRGGAEGQETQYF
TGTGCCAGCAGGAGGGGGGGGGCCGAGGGGCAAGAGACCCAGTACTTC
>TRBJ2-7|NA|TRBV4-3|NA
CASSQGLSDYEQYF
TGCGCCAGCAGCCAAGGACTAAGCGACTACGAGCAGTACTTC
>TRBJ2-3|once|TRBV27|TRBD1
CASSLSTGQGTDTQYF
TGTGCCAGCAGTTTATCCACGGGACAGGGGACAGATACGCAGTATTTT
>TRBJ2-1|NA|TRBV19|NA
CASSIFGENEQFF
TGTGCCAGTAGTATTTTCGGGGAGAATGAGCAGTTCTTC
>TRBJ1-4|once|TRBV7-3|NA
CASSSSPGTKLFF
TGTGCCAGCAGCTCGTCCCCAGGCACCAAACTGTTTTTT
>TRBJ1-4|NA|TRBV19|TRBD1
CASTGQGLEKLFF
TGTGCCAGTACGGGACAGGGACTCGAAAAACTGTTTTTT
>TRBJ2-7|NA|TRBV27|NA
CASGRAGYEQYF
TGTGCCAGTGGGCGTGCTGGCTACGAGCAGTACTTC
>TRBJ2-2|NA|TRBV5-6|NA
CASSLARGGELFF
TGTGCCAGCAGTTTGGCTAGGGGCGGGGAGCTGTTTTTT
>TRBJ2-3|few|TRBV30|NA
CAWSVGRVQYF
TGTGCCTGGAGTGTCGGCAGGGTGCAGTATTTT
>TRBJ1-3|NA|TRBV19|NA
CASMSRSSGNTIYF
TGTGCCAGTATGTCCCGGAGCTCTGGAAACACCATATATTTT
>TRBJ1-1|NA|TRBV9|TRBD1
CASSVLTGDTEAFF
TGTGCCAGCAGCGTATTAACAGGGGACACTGAAGCTTTCTTT
>TRBJ2-5|NA|TRBV3-1/TRBV3-2|NA
CASSPRGRLQETQYF
TGTGCCAGCTCCCCTCGGGGGAGACTCCAAGAGACCCAGTACTTC
>TRBJ1-4|NA|TRBV29-1|NA
CSISTGQTNEKLFF
TGCAGTATCTCCACTGGACAGACGAATGAAAAACTGTTTTTT
>TRBJ2-1|NA|TRBV5-1|NA
CASSLSGVTYNEQFF
TGCGCCAGCAGCTTGTCAGGGGTTACCTACAATGAGCAGTTCTTC
>TRBJ2-3|NA|TRBV9|NA
CASSLSTPRRTSTDTQYF
TGTGCCAGCAGCTTAAGTACCCCTAGGCGTACTAGCACAGATACGCAGTATTTT
>TRBJ2-4|NA|TRBV6-2/TRBV6-3|NA
CASSPPELAKNIQYF
TGTGCCAGCAGTCCCCCGGAGCTAGCCAAAAACATTCAGTACTTC
>TRBJ2-3|NA|TRBV6-4|TRBD2
CASSETSRGDTDTQYF
TGTGCCAGCAGCGAGACTAGCCGGGGGGACACAGATACGCAGTATTTT
>TRBJ1-1|once|TRBV20-1|TRBD1
CSASLQGRNTEAFF
TGCAGTGCTAGTTTACAGGGGAGGAACACTGAAGCTTTCTTT
>TRBJ1-6|NA|TRBV10-3|TRBD1
CAISRDRSNSPLHF
TGTGCCATCAGCAGGGACAGGTCTAATTCACCCCTCCACTTT
>TRBJ2-5|NA|TRBV7-2|TRBD1
CASSFGQGMETQYF
TGTGCCAGCAGCTTCGGACAGGGGATGGAGACCCAGTACTTC
>TRBJ2-5|NA|TRBV18|NA
CASSQAPGETQYF
TGTGCCAGCTCACAGGCCCCAGGAGAGACCCAGTACTTC
>TRBJ2-3|NA|TRBV19|NA
CASRNGALGTDTQYF
TGTGCCAGTAGGAATGGGGCGCTGGGCACAGATACGCAGTATTTT
>TRBJ2-1|NA|TRBV5-8|NA
CASSSGLAPANYNEQFF
TGTGCCAGCAGCTCAGGATTGGCACCAGCTAACTACAATGAGCAGTTCTTC
>TRBJ2-5|NA|TRBV9|TRBD1
CASTLGQGWQETQYF
TGTGCCAGCACCCTGGGACAGGGGTGGCAAGAGACCCAGTACTTC
>TRBJ2-1|few|TRBV9|TRBD2
CASSKGLAGGTRDEQFF
TGTGCCAGCAGCAAAGGACTAGCGGGAGGGACTAGGGATGAGCAGTTCTTC
>TRBJ1-5|NA|TRBV27|TRBD1
CASSLSDRVDQPQHF
TGTGCCAGCAGTTTATCGGACAGGGTGGACCAGCCCCAGCATTTT
>TRBJ2-3|NA|TRBV29-1|TRBD2
CSVTRTSGSYTQYF
TGCAGCGTTACCAGGACTAGCGGGAGTTATACGCAGTATTTT
>TRBJ1-4|few|TRBV28|NA
CASSSRDATNEKLFF
TGTGCCAGCAGTTCCAGGGATGCCACTAATGAAAAACTGTTTTTT
>TRBJ2-2|NA|TRBV7-9|NA
CASNPGDRTNTGELFF
TGTGCCAGCAACCCCGGGGATAGAACGAACACCGGGGAGCTGTTTTTT